These T cell receptor beta chains were read from a single sample in a study of shared clonotypes between healthy human individuals. Some clones are missing from TCRdb's copy, which holds only in-frame ones; the method was immunoSEQ multiplex PCR. Among over 1.5 million clones listed, approximately 98% were seen once. The sample comprised naive CD4+ T cells sorted from blood. Receptors were obtained from a man younger than 45 in good health. CDR3s include the opening cysteine and the closing phenylalanine or tryptophan. Each record gives: J gene, V gene, CDR3 protein.

j_gene: TRBJ2-3; v_gene: TRBV10-3; CDR3aa: CAISGREGRTDTQCF
j_gene: TRBJ2-7; v_gene: TRBV2; CDR3aa: CASSQGLAGTYEQYF
j_gene: TRBJ2-7; v_gene: TRBV10-2; CDR3aa: CAIGDHLDEQYF
j_gene: TRBJ2-3; v_gene: TRBV7-2; CDR3aa: CASRVGLDTQYF
j_gene: TRBJ2-2; v_gene: TRBV2; CDR3aa: CASSDRLAGFGELFF
j_gene: TRBJ1-1; v_gene: TRBV18; CDR3aa: CASSPSPGAGNTEAFF
j_gene: TRBJ2-7; v_gene: TRBV7-9; CDR3aa: CASSLDRGLAVNF
j_gene: TRBJ2-1; v_gene: TRBV19; CDR3aa: CASRLAGGSYNEQFF
j_gene: TRBJ1-3; v_gene: TRBV28; CDR3aa: CASSPSGIPGNTIYF
j_gene: TRBJ2-7; v_gene: TRBV5-5; CDR3aa: CASSLEGLGNYEQYF
j_gene: TRBJ2-6; v_gene: TRBV19; CDR3aa: CASSQPGANVLTF
j_gene: TRBJ2-1; v_gene: TRBV5-1; CDR3aa: CASSPSGVAGNEQFF
j_gene: TRBJ2-1; v_gene: TRBV19; CDR3aa: CASTPKGGSSYNEQFF
j_gene: TRBJ2-3; v_gene: TRBV18; CDR3aa: CASSPPGSTDTQYF
j_gene: TRBJ2-7; v_gene: TRBV9; CDR3aa: CASSVKLDRHEQYF
j_gene: TRBJ2-2; v_gene: TRBV25-1; CDR3aa: CASSEWSNTGELFF
j_gene: TRBJ2-5; v_gene: TRBV5-1; CDR3aa: CASSANQGAGETQYF
j_gene: TRBJ2-7; v_gene: TRBV5-4; CDR3aa: CASRSGGSLYEQYF
j_gene: TRBJ1-5; v_gene: TRBV7-2; CDR3aa: CASSQGLSNQPQHF
j_gene: TRBJ2-7; v_gene: TRBV5-6; CDR3aa: CASSLAIGGGVAYEQYF
j_gene: TRBJ2-7; v_gene: TRBV28; CDR3aa: CASNRPGTAYGQYF
j_gene: TRBJ1-1; v_gene: TRBV7-9; CDR3aa: CASILGAGTGPGTEAFF
j_gene: TRBJ1-4; v_gene: TRBV2; CDR3aa: CASSDVGNEKLFF
j_gene: TRBJ2-3; v_gene: TRBV5-1; CDR3aa: CASSLSGLTLSTDTQYF
j_gene: TRBJ1-1; v_gene: TRBV7-2; CDR3aa: CASSTKGLFAEAFF
j_gene: TRBJ2-1; v_gene: TRBV11-3; CDR3aa: CASSLDLDSSNEQFF
j_gene: TRBJ2-5; v_gene: TRBV5-1; CDR3aa: CASSLGLQGRETQYF
j_gene: TRBJ2-3; v_gene: TRBV13; CDR3aa: CASSSPGLLSTDTQYF
j_gene: TRBJ2-1; v_gene: TRBV27; CDR3aa: CASSFFVGYLGTYNEQFF
j_gene: TRBJ1-5; v_gene: TRBV28; CDR3aa: CASRSTGANQPQHF
j_gene: TRBJ1-5; v_gene: TRBV15; CDR3aa: CATSRHRARALVQPQHF
j_gene: TRBJ2-7; v_gene: TRBV5-1; CDR3aa: CASSQTSGIYEQYF
j_gene: TRBJ1-5; v_gene: TRBV18; CDR3aa: CASSPVGGEVNQPQHF
j_gene: TRBJ2-5; v_gene: TRBV10-3; CDR3aa: CAISDRGEQETQYF
j_gene: TRBJ1-5; v_gene: TRBV7-9; CDR3aa: CASSTSGNQPQHF
j_gene: TRBJ2-1; v_gene: TRBV15; CDR3aa: CATSRGQGNNEQFF
j_gene: TRBJ2-3; v_gene: TRBV28; CDR3aa: CASSLIAGRFTDTQYF
j_gene: TRBJ2-7; v_gene: TRBV10-3; CDR3aa: CAISESTTGGTYEQYF
j_gene: TRBJ2-1; v_gene: TRBV29-1; CDR3aa: CSVESAIRNEQFF
j_gene: TRBJ1-2; v_gene: TRBV28; CDR3aa: CASSFRDPPLDGYTF
j_gene: TRBJ2-7; v_gene: TRBV7-9; CDR3aa: CASSFGTGPYEQYF
j_gene: TRBJ2-7; v_gene: TRBV21-1; CDR3aa: CASSNNRPSDPVPYEQYF
j_gene: TRBJ2-7; v_gene: TRBV27; CDR3aa: CASSLNREIYEQYF
j_gene: TRBJ1-4; v_gene: TRBV4-3; CDR3aa: CASSHHPGLEGTTNEKLFF
j_gene: TRBJ1-2; v_gene: TRBV19; CDR3aa: CASSIGVAGGKNYGYTF
j_gene: TRBJ2-1; v_gene: TRBV4-1; CDR3aa: CASSHTSGSGYEQFF
j_gene: TRBJ2-7; v_gene: TRBV5-3; CDR3aa: CARRRRPGRTDEQYF
j_gene: TRBJ2-4; v_gene: TRBV10-1; CDR3aa: CASAPTGQGDIQYF
j_gene: TRBJ1-2; v_gene: TRBV10-3; CDR3aa: CAISESAVLISYTF
j_gene: TRBJ2-6; v_gene: TRBV29-1; CDR3aa: CSVDSGANVLTF
j_gene: TRBJ2-7; v_gene: TRBV6-4; CDR3aa: CASSITSGINHEQYF
j_gene: TRBJ2-2; v_gene: TRBV29-1; CDR3aa: CSVRRRGTGELFF
j_gene: TRBJ2-2; v_gene: TRBV19; CDR3aa: CASSLALISGELFF
j_gene: TRBJ1-2; v_gene: TRBV2; CDR3aa: CASSVETGAGGYTF
j_gene: TRBJ2-7; v_gene: TRBV7-2; CDR3aa: CASSLEREGEQYF
j_gene: TRBJ1-1; v_gene: TRBV18; CDR3aa: CASSPASQGTEAFF
j_gene: TRBJ2-3; v_gene: TRBV18; CDR3aa: CASSPLGSASSTDTQYF
j_gene: TRBJ2-1; v_gene: TRBV10-1; CDR3aa: CASSRLAGGGYEQFF
j_gene: TRBJ2-3; v_gene: TRBV11-2; CDR3aa: CASSSRDRGTDTQYF
j_gene: TRBJ2-1; v_gene: TRBV15; CDR3aa: CATSNRDGNEQFF